Each of the 27 T cell receptor beta chains below was sequenced from the same sample in a study of response to subunit inactivated influenza vaccine. Each CDR3 protein is one row after TCRdb ran MiXCR on the RT-PCR reads. The profile shows around 320,000 distinct CDR3 sequences, over 20% of them singletons. This sample comprised PBMCs from blood, obtained roughly 20 months after vaccination. These receptors were collected from a man aged 45 to 70 who received an inactivated influenza vaccine.

This clonotype was picked up a small number of times. This sequence joins TRBV20-1 and TRBJ1-1; no clear D. The CDR3 length is 12 residues. V lost 6 bases and J lost 3, with 11 bases in between. Germline V gene data show CDR1 as DFQATT and CDR2 as SNEGSKA (reference sequence). As DNA, the CDR3 is TGCAGTGCGCTGTGGGGTTACACTGAAGCTTTCTTT. The encoded protein is CSALWGYTEAFF.

The rearrangement links TRBV6-5 to TRBJ2-7, with 11 bases aligning to TRBD2. The CDR3 is made up of 14 amino acids. Germline CDR1 is MNHEY and CDR2 is SVGAGI. V was pared by 2 bases and J by 3 bases, with 0 bases of the junction left unmatched. In nucleotides, the CDR3 is TGTGCCAGCAGTTACGGGACTAGCGGCTACGAGCAGTACTTC. Translating gives CASSYGTSGYEQYF.

The CDR3 DNA reads TGCAGTGCTACCCGGACAGGAGATTACGAGCAGTACTTC. Translation gives CSATRTGDYEQYF. The rearrangement links TRBV20-1 to TRBJ2-7, with TRBD1 matching 7 bases. CDR3 length: 13 amino acids. Germline CDR1 DFQATT, CDR2 SNEGSKA (reference sequence). V lost 4 bases and J lost 4; bases outside the gene matches: 7.

This clonotype showed up many times. V is TRBV12-3 or TRBV12-4 and J is TRBJ1-1; the D gene is possibly TRBD1 (5 bases). The CDR3 loop spans 15 amino acids. V shed 5 bases and J shed 4 bases, with 17 bases lying between them. CDR3 loop: CASSPPGLGGTEAFF. CDR3 DNA: TGTGCCAGCAGTCCTCCGGGACTCGGTGGCACTGAAGCTTTCTTT.

This clonotype has just a few counts. The chain links TRBV6-1 to TRBJ1-6, with TRBD1 as a possible D gene (5 bases). The germline CDR1 and CDR2 sequences are MNHNS and SASEGT. V lost 6 bases, J lost 0 bases, and 12 bases lay in between. The CDR3 covers 16 residues. The CDR3 DNA reads TGTGCCAGCAGACCAGACAGCAGCTCCTATAATTCACCCCTCCACTTT. The encoded protein is CASRPDSSSYNSPLHF.

The J gene is TRBJ2-7, the V gene TRBV20-1, with D perhaps matching TRBD2 (6 bases). The CDR3 is made up of 13 amino acids. V shed 6 bases and J shed 4 bases, with 16 bases lying between them. CDR1 and CDR2 (germline): DFQATT, SNEGSKA (reference sequence). The CDR3 sequence: CSASSGLGYEQYF. CDR3 nucleotides: TGCAGTGCCTCTTCGGGACTGGGATACGAGCAGTACTTC.

This chain connects TRBV28 to TRBJ2-1, with TRBD2 matching over 10 bases. This CDR3 has 16 residues. Germline values: CDR1 MDHEN, CDR2 SYDVKM. J lost 4 bases, V lost 6 bases, and 9 bases had no gene match. CDR3 nucleotides: TGTGCCAGCAGCTCCCTGACTAGCGGGCTTTACAATGAGCAGTTCTTC. Encoded protein: CASSSLTSGLYNEQFF.

J is TRBJ1-1 and V is TRBV20-1; 7 bases agree with TRBD1. V lost 5 bases to trimming and J lost 1 base; unmatched junction nucleotides: 7. Germline CDR1 DFQATT, CDR2 SNEGSKA (reference sequence). The CDR3 sequence is 14 residues long. DNA for the CDR3: TGCAGTGCTGGGGACAGCCAGGGGAACACTGAAGCTTTCTTT. This translates into CSAGDSQGNTEAFF.

The chain joins TRBV3-1 to TRBJ2-1, with D hard to call. In germline, CDR1 is LGHDT, CDR2 YNNKEL (reference sequence). Trimming removed 3 bases at V and 6 bases at J, with 6 bases between. This CDR3 region has 12 residues. The CDR3 loop is CASSHGFNEQFF. CDR3 in DNA: TGTGCCAGCAGCCACGGGTTCAATGAGCAGTTCTTC.

This clonotype was seen more than once but under ten times. V gene TRBV4-3 combines with J gene TRBJ1-2; 8 bases fit TRBD1. The length of the CDR3 is 16 residues. Germline V gene data show CDR1 as LGHNA and CDR2 as YSLEER. The V gene end was trimmed by 0 bases and the J gene end by 4 bases; junction bases not matched to a gene: 7. The CDR3 sequence is CASSQDRDRPFYGYTF. CDR3 DNA: TGCGCCAGCAGCCAAGATAGGGACAGGCCATTCTATGGCTACACCTTC.

This clonotype was observed many times. The chain carries TRBV24-1 and TRBJ1-1; D not resolved. CDR3 length equals 13 residues. V lost 9 bases, J lost 3 bases, and 13 bases lay in between. Germline CDR1 is KGHDR and CDR2 is SFDVKD. The CDR3 bases are TGTGCCACCCGCCAGGAGTCATACACTGAAGCTTTCTTT. Residues: CATRQESYTEAFF.

The count of this clonotype is one. V is TRBV6-1 and J is TRBJ2-5, with D hard to call. The CDR3 is made up of 14 amino acids. V lost 4 bases and J 0 bases, leaving 9 bases between the germline ends. Germline V lookup: CDR1 MNHNS, CDR2 SASEGT. CDR3 sequence reads: CASSATWYQETQYF. As DNA, the CDR3 is TGTGCCAGCAGTGCGACATGGTACCAAGAGACCCAGTACTTC.

Many counts were recorded for this clonotype. The rearrangement links TRBV6-1 to TRBJ1-2, with D unresolved. The germline V gene has CDR1 MNHNS and CDR2 SASEGT. This CDR3 comprises 13 residues. V was pared by 6 bases and J by 3 bases, with 11 bases between. The CDR3 DNA sequence: TGTGCCAGCAGCAGTTATAGTTACTATGGCTACACCTTC. The encoded protein is CASSSYSYYGYTF.

The chain carries TRBV12-3 or TRBV12-4 and TRBJ2-3; D is perhaps TRBD1 (5 bases). CDR3 length: 13 amino acids. V was clipped by 7 bases and J by 5 bases, with 13 bases between them. The CDR3 region has the DNA TGTGCCAGCACCATTGGGGCTCTAGATACGCAGTATTTT. Its translation is CASTIGALDTQYF.

This clonotype was observed a handful of times. The CDR3 reads CSARDVLAVHLNSNQPQHF. The DNA for the CDR3 is TGCAGTGCTAGAGATGTTTTGGCAGTGCATTTAAATAGCAATCAGCCCCAGCATTTT. The chain links TRBV20-1 to TRBJ1-5; D unclear. V lost 0 bases and J 0 bases, leaving 21 bases between the germline ends. CDR1 and CDR2 (germline): DFQATT, SNEGSKA (reference sequence). The CDR3 length is 19 residues.

This clonotype was seen many times. The chain employs TRBV5-1 and TRBJ1-5; D is ambiguous. The V gene's germline CDR1 is SGHRS and CDR2 YFSETQ. With 5 bases removed from V and 0 bases from J, the gap between germline ends came to 12 bases. The CDR3 contains 15 residues. The CDR3 loop is CASREGLYSNQPQHF. The CDR3 nucleotides read TGCGCCAGCAGGGAAGGGCTATATAGCAATCAGCCCCAGCATTTT.

There are a few counts of this clonotype. This chain links TRBV13 with TRBJ2-5; 12 bases fit TRBD2. Germline V gives CDR1 PRHDT, CDR2 FYEKMQ (reference sequence). The junction had 5 bases not matched to a gene; V was cut back by 4 bases and J by 5 bases. The CDR3 is 15 residues long. CDR3 bases: TGTGCCAGCAGCTCCCTGACTAGCGGGAGTGAGACCCAGTACTTC. Its protein product is CASSSLTSGSETQYF.

The chain has TRBV30 and TRBJ1-2, with D hard to call. CDR3 length: 14 residues. V lost 0 bases, J lost 7 bases, and 15 bases lay in between. Per the germline V gene, CDR1 is GTSNPN and CDR2 is SVGIG (reference sequence). The chain's CDR3 is CAWSVDGRSSGYTF. In nucleotides, the CDR3 is TGTGCCTGGAGTGTAGACGGTAGAAGCAGTGGCTACACCTTC.

The V gene is TRBV10-2, the J gene TRBJ2-1; 12 bases match TRBD2. This CDR3 has 16 residues. V shed 2 bases and J 8 bases; nucleotides not matched to a gene: 7. Germline CDR1 reads WSHSY; CDR2 reads SAAADI. CDR3 sequence reads: CASSEPGLAGSYEQFF. The CDR3 DNA reads TGCGCCAGCAGTGAGCCAGGACTAGCGGGAAGCTATGAGCAGTTCTTC.

This chain connects TRBV20-1 to TRBJ1-1; no clear D gene. Trimming removed 6 bases from V and 1 base from J, with 15 bases in between. The CDR3 is made up of 14 amino acids. Germline V gene lookup returns CDR1 DFQATT and CDR2 SNEGSKA (reference sequence). CDR3 nucleotide sequence: TGCAGTGCCACTAGTGCCCCTGGGAACACTGAAGCTTTCTTT. Translated: CSATSAPGNTEAFF.

This clonotype was seen only a few times. A much larger clone sits a single nucleotide away, making a read error possible. This chain joins TRBV7-9 and TRBJ1-1; D not resolved. CDR1 is SEHNR and CDR2 is FQNEAQ in the germline V gene (reference sequence). Deletions cut 1 base from V and 4 bases from J, with 7 bases between. The CDR3 extends over 13 amino acids. CDR3 DNA: TGTGCCAGCAGCTTAGAGCAGCGCACTGAAGCTTTCTTT. Translation gives CASSLEQRTEAFF.

In this sample, this clonotype turned up a few times. V is TRBV20-1 and J is TRBJ1-4, with D possibly being TRBD1 (6 bases). V lost 3 bases, J lost 4 bases, and 9 bases lay in between. Germline lookup yields CDR1 DFQATT and CDR2 SNEGSKA (reference sequence). This CDR3 is built from 13 residues. CDR3 loop: CSARARGNEKLFF. For the CDR3, the DNA is TGCAGTGCTAGGGCCAGGGGTAATGAAAAACTGTTTTTT.

The chain recombines TRBV2 with TRBJ2-3; no clear D. The CDR3 length is 14 residues. Germline V CDR1 and CDR2: SNHLY, FYNNEI. V gave up 10 bases and J gave up 0 bases, with 14 bases separating them. Here the CDR3 DNA reads TGTGCCACCGTCACATTCTTTAGCACAGATACGCAGTATTTT. Its protein product is CATVTFFSTDTQYF.

The rearrangement joins TRBV29-1 to TRBJ2-1; the D gene is possibly TRBD1 (6 bases). With 0 bases removed from V and 8 bases from J, the gap between germline ends came to 17 bases. Germline V CDR1 and CDR2: SQVTM, ANQGSEA. This CDR3 comprises 15 residues. The CDR3 region is CSVEDGGQALHEQFF. Written as DNA, the CDR3 is TGCAGCGTTGAAGATGGGGGACAAGCGCTCCATGAGCAGTTCTTC.

The chain combines TRBV5-4 with TRBJ1-2, with D tentatively TRBD1 (6 bases). The CDR3 is 12 residues long. Germline CDR1 is SGHNT and CDR2 is YYREEE (reference sequence). Trimming took off 1 base at V and 8 bases at J, with 9 bases between the two ends. The CDR3 region has the DNA TGTGCCAGCAGCTTGCAACAGGGCGGCTACACCTTC. Encoded protein: CASSLQQGGYTF.

This chain links TRBV12-3 or TRBV12-4 with TRBJ1-1; 7 bases are a match to TRBD1. Unmatched junction bases numbered 5, after V lost 4 bases and J lost 6 bases. The CDR3 covers 13 residues. CDR3 amino acids: CASSSTGMAEAFF. The CDR3 DNA reads as TGTGCCAGCAGTTCGACAGGGATGGCTGAAGCTTTCTTT.

The CDR3 DNA sequence: TGTGCCAGCATTTCGACAGGCTCTGGAAATACGCAGTATTTT. Its translation is CASISTGSGNTQYF. The V and J genes are TRBV3-1 and TRBJ2-3, with D possibly matching TRBD1 (6 bases). Between the trimmed V and J ends, which lost 7 bases and 7 bases, there was a span of 18 bases. Germline V CDR1 and CDR2: LGHDT, YNNKEL (reference sequence). The CDR3 is 14 residues long.